The 20 T cell receptor beta chains in this list originate from one sample, sequenced in a study of blood T cell repertoires in COVID-19. Libraries were prepared by immunoSEQ multiplex PCR; TCRdb keeps only in-frame clonotypes and omits some of them. In the table there are roughly 250,000 clones, around 89% of which are singletons. The sample comprised peripheral blood. These receptors came from a man under 40 with acute or convalescent COVID-19.

This chain connects TRBV25-1 to TRBJ1-6; D perhaps matches TRBD1 (6 bases). CDR3 length: 15 residues. Trimming took 6 bases from V and 10 from J, leaving 19 bases between them. Germline assignment: CDR1 MGHDK and CDR2 SYGVNS. The CDR3 region has the DNA TGTGCCAGCAGCCTAGAGCAGGGGTTTTACTCACCCCTCCACTTT. Its translation is CASSLEQGFYSPLHF. Using reference TRBV25-1 and TRBJ1-6 for the parts outside the CDR3, the full variable domain is EADIYQTPRYLVIGTGKKITLECSQTMGHDKMYWYQQDPGMELHLIHYSYGVNSTEKGDLSSESTVSRIRTEHFPLTLESARPSHTSQYLCASSLEQGFYSPLHFGNGTRLTVT.

The rearrangement links TRBV5-1 to TRBJ1-1; D possibly corresponds to TRBD1 (6 bases). Germline CDR1 reads SGHRS; CDR2 reads YFSETQ. This CDR3 region has 14 residues. V gave up 6 bases and J gave up 1 base, with 13 bases separating them. CDR3 sequence: CASKRGQENTEAFF. As DNA, the CDR3 is TGCGCCAGCAAAAGGGGACAAGAGAACACTGAAGCTTTCTTT. Filled out from reference TRBV5-1 and TRBJ1-1, the complete variable domain reads KAGVTQTPRYLIKTRGQQVTLSCSPISGHRSVSWYQQTPGQGLQFLFEYFSETQRNKGNFPGRFSGRQFSNSRSEMNVSTLELGDSALYLCASKRGQENTEAFFGQGTRLTVV.

The V and J genes are TRBV29-1 and TRBJ2-7, with TRBD2 identical over 10 bases. V lost 4 bases and J lost 4; bases outside the gene matches: 4. The CDR3 consists of 13 residues. Germline CDR1 is SQVTM and CDR2 is ANQGSEA. CDR3 sequence: CSVVRTSGYEQYF. CDR3 DNA: TGCAGCGTTGTCCGGACTAGCGGATACGAGCAGTACTTC.

The table lists this clone with a few counts. This chain links TRBV6-4 with TRBJ1-6; no firm D call. The CDR3 is 14 residues long. Germline V CDR1 and CDR2: MRHNA, SNTAGT. Trimming stripped 10 bases from V and 6 bases from J, with 16 bases between. DNA of the CDR3: TGTGCCACAGTGGATGGGCGATCTAATTCACCCCTCCACTTT. It encodes CATVDGRSNSPLHF.

This chain connects TRBV28 to TRBJ2-7, with D perhaps matching TRBD2 (5 bases). Trimming stripped 3 bases from V and 2 bases from J, with 14 bases between. The germline gives CDR1 MDHEN, CDR2 SYDVKM. This CDR3 is built from 15 residues. The CDR3 DNA is TGTGCCAGCAGTTTGGGCCCGATTAGCGCCTACGAGCAGTACTTC. Its protein product is CASSLGPISAYEQYF.

The V call is TRBV27, the J call TRBJ2-1; 9 bases are a match to TRBD2. The V segment lost 3 bases and the J segment 7 bases; nucleotides outside the gene matches: 7. Germline values: CDR1 MNHEY, CDR2 SMNVEV (reference sequence). The length of the CDR3 is 15 residues. CDR3: CASSFIAGGQNEQFF. As DNA, the CDR3 is TGTGCCAGCAGTTTCATTGCGGGGGGGCAGAATGAGCAGTTCTTC.

This clone was observed a few times. The chain joins TRBV11-2 to TRBJ2-2; D is unresolved. V was trimmed by 3 bases and J by 5 bases, leaving 7 bases between them. CDR1 is SGHAT, CDR2 FQNNGV, per germline. The CDR3 runs to 13 residues. In DNA, the CDR3 is TGTGCCAGCAGCTTGGCACTAACCGGGGAGCTGTTTTTT. It specifies CASSLALTGELFF.

The chain couples TRBV30 to TRBJ2-3; 11 nucleotides match TRBD2. Trimming removed 5 bases from V and 6 bases from J; junction bases left unmatched: 10. This CDR3 contains 15 residues. Germline values: CDR1 GTSNPN, CDR2 SVGIG (reference sequence). The CDR3 sequence is CAWDISGRARDTQYF. The CDR3 DNA reads TGTGCCTGGGATATTAGCGGGAGGGCCAGGGATACGCAGTATTTT.

The chain uses TRBV4-1 and TRBJ2-1; 7 bases line up with TRBD2. The CDR3 covers 16 residues. CDR1 and CDR2 from the germline V gene are MGHRA and YSYEKL. The junction had 5 bases not matched to a gene; V was cut back by 1 base and J by 2 bases. The CDR3 here is CASSQGRGVTYNEQFF. As DNA, the CDR3 is TGCGCCAGCAGCCAAGGTCGGGGGGTAACCTACAATGAGCAGTTCTTC.

The rearrangement uses TRBV4-1 and TRBJ2-7; perhaps TRBD2 as D (6 bases). This CDR3 spans 16 amino acids. The germline V gene has CDR1 MGHRA and CDR2 YSYEKL. Trimming stripped 0 bases from V and 4 bases from J, with 16 bases between. The CDR3 DNA follows: TGCGCCAGCAGCCAAGAAGTTACGGGACTGTCTTACGAGCAGTACTTC. This translates into CASSQEVTGLSYEQYF.

The J gene is TRBJ1-1, the V gene TRBV28; D remains unclear. V lost 5 bases and J 1 base, leaving 11 bases between the germline ends. This CDR3 has 14 amino acids. The germline gives CDR1 MDHEN, CDR2 SYDVKM. Here the CDR3 DNA reads TGTGCCAGCAGTGTGGGAGGGCAGAACACTGAAGCTTTCTTT. Translated, it gives CASSVGGQNTEAFF.

The chain combines TRBV28 with TRBJ2-5, with 10 bases identical to TRBD1. This CDR3 is built from 15 residues. Germline V CDR1 and CDR2: MDHEN, SYDVKM. With V trimmed by 1 base and J by 3 bases, 2 bases remained unmatched. CDR3 sequence: CASSLLGTGEETQYF. The CDR3 DNA follows: TGTGCCAGCAGTTTATTAGGGACAGGGGAAGAGACCCAGTACTTC.

The chain uses TRBV18 and TRBJ1-3; 8 nucleotides agree with TRBD1. This CDR3 is built from 17 residues. The junction had 9 bases not matched to a gene; V was cut back by 3 bases and J by 2 bases. Germline loops: CDR1 KGHSH, CDR2 LQKENI. The CDR3 protein is CASSPPGQGATGNTIYF. The DNA of the CDR3 is TGTGCCAGCTCACCCCCCGGTCAGGGGGCAACTGGAAACACCATATATTTT. Full variable domain (remainder filled in from reference TRBV18 and TRBJ1-3): NAGVMQNPRHLVRRRGQEARLRCSPMKGHSHVYWYRQLPEEGLKFMVYLQKENIIDESGMPKERFSAEFPKEGPSILRIQQVVRGDSAAYFCASSPPGQGATGNTIYFGEGSWLTVV.

The CDR3 sequence is CASSAASRRSAGNTIYF. The CDR3 coding sequence is TGTGCCAGCAGCGCGGCTTCACGGCGGTCGGCTGGAAACACCATATATTTT. The chain carries TRBV5-4 and TRBJ1-3; no clear D gene. This CDR3 comprises 17 residues. Trimming stripped 4 bases from V and 2 bases from J, with 19 bases between. The germline V gene has CDR1 SGHNT and CDR2 YYREEE (reference sequence).

The table lists this clone with a few counts. The chain carries TRBV28 and TRBJ2-7, with a tentative D call TRBD1 (6 bases). CDR3 size: 14 residues. Trimming took 6 bases from V and 3 from J, leaving 15 bases between them. Germline CDR1 MDHEN, CDR2 SYDVKM. CDR3 coding DNA: TGTGCCAGCAGATCGCCGGGACAAGGCTACGAGCAGTACTTC. It specifies CASRSPGQGYEQYF.

The genes are TRBV28 and TRBJ2-1; 8 bases fit TRBD2. There are 16 residues in the CDR3. Germline CDR1 is MDHEN and CDR2 is SYDVKM. Trimming took 5 bases from V and 4 from J; bases not matched to a gene: 10. The CDR3 DNA reads TGTGCCAGCAGTGCCCCCGAAGCGGGAGTGTACAATGAGCAGTTCTTC. Protein product: CASSAPEAGVYNEQFF.

The CDR3 spells CASSVRTGGGYEQYF. The CDR3, as DNA: TGTGCCAGCAGCGTACGGACAGGGGGTGGGTACGAGCAGTACTTC. The gene calls are TRBV7-9 and TRBJ2-7, with TRBD1 matching over 10 bases. The CDR3 totals 15 residues. The germline V gene has CDR1 SEHNR and CDR2 FQNEAQ (reference sequence). Trimming took 5 bases from V and 4 from J; bases not matched to a gene: 8.

This chain uses TRBV3-1 (or the pseudogene TRBV3-2) with TRBJ1-2; weak D call: TRBD1 (6 bases). The CDR3 sequence is 13 residues long. V shed 0 bases and J shed 7 bases, with 9 bases lying between them. The germline V gene has CDR1 LGHDT and CDR2 YNNKEL (reference sequence). CDR3: CASSQEGGSGYTF. CDR3 DNA sequence: TGTGCCAGCAGCCAAGAAGGGGGATCTGGCTACACCTTC.

V and J are TRBV3-1 (or the pseudogene TRBV3-2) and TRBJ1-2; D is uncertain. This CDR3 comprises 13 residues. V shed 4 bases and J shed 3 bases, with 9 bases lying between them. The V gene's germline CDR1 is LGHDT and CDR2 YNNKEL (reference sequence). The CDR3 nucleotides are TGTGCCAGCAGCCTCACGAGGTACTATGGCTACACCTTC. This encodes CASSLTRYYGYTF.

CDR3 nucleotide sequence: TGTGCCAGCAGTGACCCGGGACAGGGGGCTGGAAGCAATCAGCCCCAGCATTTT. Translating gives CASSDPGQGAGSNQPQHF. V gene TRBV6-1 combines with J gene TRBJ1-5; 12 bases align to TRBD1. The CDR3 consists of 18 residues. The junction had 7 bases not matched to a gene; V was cut back by 3 bases and J by 1 base. Germline loops: CDR1 MNHNS, CDR2 SASEGT.